This T cell receptor beta chain was profiled in a study of blood T cell repertoires in COVID-19. Cohorts were assigned according to the clinical history that participants reported. Sequencing used immunoSEQ multiplex PCR; TCRdb keeps in-frame clones, though not all of them. The sample lists about 220,000 clones; around 90% were seen once. Per the germline V gene, CDR1 is MGHRA and CDR2 is YSYEKL. CDR3 length equals 13 residues. V gave up 6 bases and J gave up 5 bases, with 11 bases separating them. This sequence originates from a woman aged 25 to 45 who had recovered from COVID-19. V is TRBV4-1 and J is TRBJ1-5; a possible D gene is TRBD1 (5 bases). The sequenced material came from PBMCs or T cells enriched from blood (not recorded which). The DNA of the CDR3 is TGCGCCAGCAGGAAGACGGGGGATCAGCCCCAGCATTTT. It translates to CASRKTGDQPQHF.